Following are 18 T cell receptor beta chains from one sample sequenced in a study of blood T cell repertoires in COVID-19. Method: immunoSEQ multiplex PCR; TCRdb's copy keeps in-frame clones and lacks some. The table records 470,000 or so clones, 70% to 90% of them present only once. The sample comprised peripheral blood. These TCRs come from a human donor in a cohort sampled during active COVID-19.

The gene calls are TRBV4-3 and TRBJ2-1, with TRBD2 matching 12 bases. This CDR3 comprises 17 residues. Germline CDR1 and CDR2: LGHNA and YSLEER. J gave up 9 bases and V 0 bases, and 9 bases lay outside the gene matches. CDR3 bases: TGCGCCAGCAGCCAAGAAGGCCGGCTAGCGGGAGGGGTTGAGCAGTTCTTC. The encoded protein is CASSQEGRLAGGVEQFF.

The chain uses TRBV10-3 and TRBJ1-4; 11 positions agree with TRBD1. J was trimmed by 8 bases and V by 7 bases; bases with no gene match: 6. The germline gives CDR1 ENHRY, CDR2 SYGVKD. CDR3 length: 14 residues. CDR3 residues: CAINNGTGGEKLFF. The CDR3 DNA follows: TGTGCCATCAACAACGGGACAGGGGGAGAAAAACTGTTTTTT.

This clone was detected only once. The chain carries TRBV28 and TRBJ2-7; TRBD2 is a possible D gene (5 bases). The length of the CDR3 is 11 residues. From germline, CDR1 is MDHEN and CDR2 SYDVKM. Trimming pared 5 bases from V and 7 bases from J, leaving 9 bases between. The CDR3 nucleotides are TGTGCCAGCAGTCTGGAGCGGGAGCAGTACTTC. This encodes CASSLEREQYF. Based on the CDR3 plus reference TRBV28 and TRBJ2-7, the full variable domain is DVKVTQSSRYLVKRTGEKVFLECVQDMDHENMFWYRQDPGLGLRLIYFSYDVKMKEKGDIPEGYSVSREKKERFSLILESASTNQTSMYLCASSLEREQYFGPGTRLTVT.

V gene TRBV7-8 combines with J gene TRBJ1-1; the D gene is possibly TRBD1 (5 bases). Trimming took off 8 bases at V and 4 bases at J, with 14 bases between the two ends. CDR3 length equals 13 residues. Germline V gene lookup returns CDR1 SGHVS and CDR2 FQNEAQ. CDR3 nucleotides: TGTGCCAGCGGGGCAGGTGGGGTCACTGAAGCTTTCTTT. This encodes CASGAGGVTEAFF.

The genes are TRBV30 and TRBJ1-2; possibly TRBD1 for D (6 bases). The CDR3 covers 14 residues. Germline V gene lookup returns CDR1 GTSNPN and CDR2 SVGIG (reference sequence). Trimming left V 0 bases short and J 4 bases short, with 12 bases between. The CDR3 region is CAWSVNGQIYGYTF. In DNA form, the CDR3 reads TGTGCCTGGAGTGTAAATGGACAGATCTATGGCTACACCTTC. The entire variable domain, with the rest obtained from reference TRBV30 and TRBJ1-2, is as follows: SQTIHQWPATLVQPVGSPLSLECTVEGTSNPNLYWYRQAAGRGLQLLFYSVGIGQISSEVPQNLSASRPQDRQFILSSKKLLLSDSGFYLCAWSVNGQIYGYTFGSGTRLTVV.

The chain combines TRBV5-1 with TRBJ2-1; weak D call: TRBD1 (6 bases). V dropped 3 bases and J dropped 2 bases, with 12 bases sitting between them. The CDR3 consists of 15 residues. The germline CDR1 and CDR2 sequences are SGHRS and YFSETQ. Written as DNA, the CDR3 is TGCGCCAGCAGCTCCTTACGGGACACCTACAATGAGCAGTTCTTC. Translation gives CASSSLRDTYNEQFF.

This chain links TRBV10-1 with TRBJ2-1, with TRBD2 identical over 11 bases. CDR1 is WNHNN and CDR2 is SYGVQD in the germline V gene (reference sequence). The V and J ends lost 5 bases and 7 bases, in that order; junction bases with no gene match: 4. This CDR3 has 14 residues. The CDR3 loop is CASSTSGSSNEQFF. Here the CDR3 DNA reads TGCGCCAGCAGTACTAGCGGGAGCTCAAATGAGCAGTTCTTC.

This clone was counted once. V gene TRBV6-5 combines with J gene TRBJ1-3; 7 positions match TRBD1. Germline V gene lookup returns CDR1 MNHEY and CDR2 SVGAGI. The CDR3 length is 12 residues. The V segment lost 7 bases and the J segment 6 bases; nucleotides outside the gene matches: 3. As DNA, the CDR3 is TGTGCCAGCAAGGACAGGCCAAACACCATATATTTT. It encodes CASKDRPNTIYF.

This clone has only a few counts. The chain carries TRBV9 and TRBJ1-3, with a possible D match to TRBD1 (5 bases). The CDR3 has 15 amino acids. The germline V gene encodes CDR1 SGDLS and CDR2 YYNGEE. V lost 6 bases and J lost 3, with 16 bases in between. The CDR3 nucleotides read TGTGCCAGCACCCTCGGGGGGGGGAGTGGAAACACCATATATTTT. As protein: CASTLGGGSGNTIYF.

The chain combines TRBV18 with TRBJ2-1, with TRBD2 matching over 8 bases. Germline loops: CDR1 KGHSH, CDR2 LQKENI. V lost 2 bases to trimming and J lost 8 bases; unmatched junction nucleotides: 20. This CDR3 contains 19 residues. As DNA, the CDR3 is TGTGCCAGCTCACCATTCCCTTCCTTGGAGCGGGAGTTGGTCTATGAGCAGTTCTTC. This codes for CASSPFPSLERELVYEQFF.

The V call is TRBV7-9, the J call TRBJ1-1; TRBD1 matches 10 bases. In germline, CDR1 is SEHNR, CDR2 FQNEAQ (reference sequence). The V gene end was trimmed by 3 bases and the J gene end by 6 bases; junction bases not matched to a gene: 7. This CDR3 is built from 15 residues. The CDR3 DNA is TGTGCCAGCAGCTTCCGGACAGGGGGGGGAGCTGAAGCTTTCTTT. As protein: CASSFRTGGGAEAFF.

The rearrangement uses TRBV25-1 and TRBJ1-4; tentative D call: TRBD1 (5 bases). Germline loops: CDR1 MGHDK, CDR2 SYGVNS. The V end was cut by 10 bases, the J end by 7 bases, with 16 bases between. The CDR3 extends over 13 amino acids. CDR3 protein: CATTTYGGEKLFF. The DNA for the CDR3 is TGTGCCACTACGACATACGGGGGTGAAAAACTGTTTTTT. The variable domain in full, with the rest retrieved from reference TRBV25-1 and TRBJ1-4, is EADIYQTPRYLVIGTGKKITLECSQTMGHDKMYWYQQDPGMELHLIHYSYGVNSTEKGDLSSESTVSRIRTEHFPLTLESARPSHTSQYLCATTTYGGEKLFFGSGTQLSVL.

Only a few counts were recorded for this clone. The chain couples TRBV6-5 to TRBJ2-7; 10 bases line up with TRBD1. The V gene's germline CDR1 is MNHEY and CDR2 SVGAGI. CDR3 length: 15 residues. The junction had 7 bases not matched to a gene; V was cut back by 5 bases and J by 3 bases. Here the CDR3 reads CASSPRDRGGYEQYF. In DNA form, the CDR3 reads TGTGCCAGCAGTCCCCGGGACAGGGGAGGCTACGAGCAGTACTTC.

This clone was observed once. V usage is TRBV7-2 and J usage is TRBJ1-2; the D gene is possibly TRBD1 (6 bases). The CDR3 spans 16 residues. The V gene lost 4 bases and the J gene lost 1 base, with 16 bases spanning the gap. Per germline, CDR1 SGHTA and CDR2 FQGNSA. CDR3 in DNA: TGTGCCAGCAGCTCGGGGGGGCCAGCAAATAACTATGGCTACACCTTC. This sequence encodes CASSSGGPANNYGYTF.

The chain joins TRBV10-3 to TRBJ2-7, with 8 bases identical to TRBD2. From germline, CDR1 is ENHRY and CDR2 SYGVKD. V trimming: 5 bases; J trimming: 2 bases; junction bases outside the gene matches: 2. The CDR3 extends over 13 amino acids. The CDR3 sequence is CAISSGSPYEQYF. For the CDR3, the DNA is TGTGCCATCAGTAGCGGGAGCCCCTACGAGCAGTACTTC.

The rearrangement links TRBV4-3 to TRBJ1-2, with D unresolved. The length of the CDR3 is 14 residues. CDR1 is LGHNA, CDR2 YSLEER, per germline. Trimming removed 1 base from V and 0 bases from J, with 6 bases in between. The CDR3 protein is CASSQGPANYGYTF. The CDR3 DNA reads TGCGCCAGCAGCCAAGGGCCAGCTAACTATGGCTACACCTTC.

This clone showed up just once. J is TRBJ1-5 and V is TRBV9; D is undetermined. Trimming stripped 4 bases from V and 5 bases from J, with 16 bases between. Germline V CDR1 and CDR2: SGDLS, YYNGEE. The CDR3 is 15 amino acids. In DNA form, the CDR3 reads TGTGCCAGCAGCCCCCGGCCCGGCGGGGATCAGCCCCAGCATTTT. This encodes CASSPRPGGDQPQHF.

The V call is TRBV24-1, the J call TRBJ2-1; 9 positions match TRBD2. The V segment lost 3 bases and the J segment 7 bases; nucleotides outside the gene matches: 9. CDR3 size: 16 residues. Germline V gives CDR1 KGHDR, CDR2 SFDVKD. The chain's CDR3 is CATSDPVGGRENEQFF. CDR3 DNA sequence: TGTGCCACCAGTGATCCTGTTGGCGGGAGGGAGAATGAGCAGTTCTTC.